The 30 T cell receptor beta chains given below trace back to one sample, sequenced in a study of shared clonotypes between healthy human individuals. Sequencing used immunoSEQ multiplex PCR; TCRdb keeps in-frame clones, though not all of them. The profile shows approximately 2,000,000 clones, about nine tenths of them singletons. Sequencing was carried out using naive CD4+ T cells from PBMCs. Documented subset: CD45RA+ positively selected. All receptors come from a man aged 18 to 30 in good health. Some clones in this sample may be carry-over from other donors' samples.

The J gene is TRBJ2-1, the V gene TRBV4-1, with 8 bases fitting TRBD2. CDR1 and CDR2 from the germline V gene are MGHRA and YSYEKL. The CDR3 has 17 residues. V was clipped by 1 base and J by 0 bases; unmatched bases: 5. CDR3 protein: CASSQVELADSYNEQFF. The CDR3 bases are TGCGCCAGCAGCCAAGTTGAACTAGCGGACTCCTACAATGAGCAGTTCTTC.

V is TRBV29-1 and J is TRBJ2-7, with D perhaps TRBD2 (6 bases). This CDR3 has 12 amino acids. The V gene lost 4 bases and the J gene lost 2 bases, with 9 bases spanning the gap. Germline-derived CDR1 and CDR2 are SQVTM and ANQGSEA. The CDR3 reads CSVGGETYEQYF. The CDR3 DNA follows: TGCAGCGTTGGGGGGGAGACCTACGAGCAGTACTTC.

The chain combines TRBV18 with TRBJ2-2, with D tentatively TRBD2 (6 bases). CDR1 is KGHSH, CDR2 LQKENI, per germline. The CDR3 has 16 amino acids. Trimming cost V 0 bases and J 2 bases, with 10 bases left between them. In nucleotides, the CDR3 is TGTGCCAGCTCACCACCCCTGGCGGGAAACACCGGGGAGCTGTTTTTT. This gives the protein CASSPPLAGNTGELFF.

As concerns this clone: In the same sample, other DNA sequences code for this CDR3. V is TRBV5-4 and J is TRBJ2-5, with D unresolved. The CDR3 is 14 amino acids. Germline V gene sequence: CDR1 SGHNT, CDR2 YYREEE (reference sequence). V was shortened by 1 base and J by 1 base, with 8 bases between the two germline ends. CDR3 nucleotide sequence: TGTGCCAGCAGCTTGCAAGGCAGCCAAGAGACCCAGTACTTC. Protein: CASSLQGSQETQYF.

The CDR3 DNA reads as TGTGCCTGGACCCAATGGACAGGGCTGGACGAGCAGTACTTC. This encodes CAWTQWTGLDEQYF. The V and J genes are TRBV30 and TRBJ2-7; 8 nucleotides line up with TRBD1. Germline CDR1 and CDR2: GTSNPN and SVGIG (reference sequence). The CDR3 runs 14 residues. J was trimmed by 5 bases and V by 4 bases; bases with no gene match: 10.

Turning to this clone: Other DNA sequences within the sample encode an identical CDR3. This sequence joins TRBV18 and TRBJ2-7; TRBD1 matches at 8 bases. CDR1 KGHSH and CDR2 LQKENI come from the germline V gene. V gave up 6 bases and J gave up 5 bases; unmatched junction bases: 6. The CDR3 spans 13 residues. CDR3 sequence reads: CASSPDREDEQYF. CDR3 sequence (DNA): TGTGCCAGCTCCCCGGACAGGGAAGACGAGCAGTACTTC.

This chain connects TRBV11-2 to TRBJ2-5; D gene ambiguous. The end of the DNA is better explained by TRBJ2-7, so the J call may be wrong. This CDR3 has 12 amino acids. Germline loops: CDR1 SGHAT, CDR2 FQNNGV. In DNA form, the CDR3 reads TGTGCCAGCAGCTTATACGGCTACGAGCAGTACTTC. It translates to CASSLYGYEQYF.

The chain joins TRBV18 to TRBJ2-7, with D hard to call. This CDR3 spans 14 amino acids. With 0 bases removed from V and 3 bases from J, the gap between germline ends came to 9 bases. Germline assignment: CDR1 KGHSH and CDR2 LQKENI. CDR3 nucleotide sequence: TGTGCCAGCTCACCACCCCAGGAAAACTACGAGCAGTACTTC. This codes for CASSPPQENYEQYF.

The rearrangement uses TRBV18 and TRBJ1-1, with D possibly TRBD1 on 5 matching bases. V lost 6 bases and J lost 7, with 15 bases in between. The CDR3 is made up of 13 amino acids. In germline, CDR1 is KGHSH, CDR2 LQKENI. CDR3 amino acids: CASSLLQDDEAFF. CDR3 DNA sequence: TGTGCCAGCTCGCTCTTACAGGATGATGAAGCTTTCTTT.

The J gene is TRBJ1-6, the V gene TRBV11-2; D call uncertain. V dropped 5 bases and J dropped 8 bases, with 19 bases sitting between them. From germline, CDR1 is SGHAT and CDR2 FQNNGV. CDR3 size: 16 residues. The CDR3 DNA reads TGTGCCAGCAGCAGAAGGAAGACTGTGAATCATTCACCCCTCCACTTT. Its translation is CASSRRKTVNHSPLHF.

The V gene is TRBV7-6, the J gene TRBJ1-1; 11 nucleotides align to TRBD1. The ends lost 4 bases at V and 6 bases at J; junction bases unmatched: 10. The germline CDR1 and CDR2 sequences are SGHVS and FNYEAQ. The length of the CDR3 is 16 residues. The CDR3 DNA reads as TGTGCCAGCAGCTCAAAGGGACAGGGGGGGGATCCTGAAGCTTTCTTT. Translation gives CASSSKGQGGDPEAFF.

This chain uses TRBV5-1 with TRBJ2-5, with 10 bases fitting TRBD1. The CDR3 loop spans 15 amino acids. Germline V gives CDR1 SGHRS, CDR2 YFSETQ. V dropped 3 bases and J dropped 4; count of bases not matched to a gene: 6. The DNA of the CDR3 is TGCGCCAGCAGCTCACTCCGGGACAGGGGAGAGACCCAGTACTTC. Its translation: CASSSLRDRGETQYF.

The chain combines TRBV7-2 with TRBJ1-2; possible D gene TRBD1, 5 bases. Deletions cut 5 bases from V and 4 bases from J, with 11 bases between. From germline, CDR1 is SGHTA and CDR2 FQGNSA. The CDR3 contains 13 residues. The CDR3: CASSPLGAYGYTF. CDR3 coding DNA: TGTGCCAGCAGCCCATTAGGGGCCTATGGCTACACCTTC. Full variable domain (missing parts from reference TRBV7-2 and TRBJ1-2): GAGVSQSPSNKVTEKGKDVELRCDPISGHTALYWYRQSLGQGLEFLIYFQGNSAPDKSGLPSDRFSAERTGGSVSTLTIQRTQQEDSAVYLCASSPLGAYGYTFGSGTRLTVV.

The chain employs TRBV7-9 and TRBJ1-3, with D possibly TRBD1 on 5 matching bases. V was shortened by 5 bases and J by 10 bases, with 15 bases between the two germline ends. Germline CDR1 is SEHNR and CDR2 is FQNEAQ (reference sequence). CDR3 size: 13 residues. CDR3 DNA sequence: TGTGCCAGCAGCCCCGGGACGCTGGCGACCATATATTTT. Its translation: CASSPGTLATIYF. The variable domain in full, completed from reference TRBV7-9 and TRBJ1-3, reads DTGVSQNPRHKITKRGQNVTFRCDPISEHNRLYWYRQTLGQGPEFLTYFQNEAQLEKSRLLSDRFSAERPKGSFSTLEIQRTEQGDSAMYLCASSPGTLATIYFGEGSWLTVV.

The chain has TRBV4-3 and TRBJ1-4; D unresolved. The V end lost 4 bases, the J end lost 4 bases, and 13 bases lay between the germline ends. This CDR3 is built from 15 residues. Per the germline V gene, CDR1 is LGHNA and CDR2 is YSLEER. CDR3 protein: CASSPGTGGNEKLFF. The CDR3 coding sequence is TGCGCCAGCAGCCCAGGAACTGGTGGTAATGAAAAACTGTTTTTT.

This sequence joins TRBV2 and TRBJ2-1; D may be TRBD2 (6 bases). Germline V gene lookup returns CDR1 SNHLY and CDR2 FYNNEI. V shed 7 bases and J shed 4 bases, with 14 bases lying between them. The CDR3 runs 14 residues. CDR3 sequence: CASTRDSIYNEQFF. DNA of the CDR3: TGTGCCAGCACCCGGGACTCTATATACAATGAGCAGTTCTTC.

In the case of this clone: The sample contains more than one DNA sequence encoding this CDR3. The J gene is TRBJ1-1, the V gene TRBV5-1; 8 nucleotides line up with TRBD1. The CDR3 runs 14 residues. Germline V gene sequence: CDR1 SGHRS, CDR2 YFSETQ. With 0 bases clipped from V and 5 bases from J, the junction kept 3 bases outside the gene matches. The CDR3, as DNA: TGCGCCAGCAGCTTGGGAACAGGGGGGACTGAAGCTTTCTTT. Translation gives CASSLGTGGTEAFF.

The V and J genes are TRBV11-3 and TRBJ2-3; 13 bases fit TRBD2. CDR1 and CDR2 from the germline V gene are SGHNT and YENEEA. The length of the CDR3 is 16 residues. With 5 bases clipped from V and 2 bases from J, the junction kept 4 bases outside the gene matches. CDR3 nucleotide sequence: TGTGCCAGCAGCCCCGGACTAGCGGGGGACACAGATACGCAGTATTTT. This encodes CASSPGLAGDTDTQYF.

J is TRBJ1-1 and V is TRBV9; D is unresolved. The germline gives CDR1 SGDLS, CDR2 YYNGEE. Trimming took off 0 bases at V and 4 bases at J, with 13 bases between the two ends. The CDR3 is 15 residues long. The CDR3 region is CASSVDDSRGTEAFF. Written as DNA, the CDR3 is TGTGCCAGCAGCGTAGATGATTCGCGAGGCACTGAAGCTTTCTTT.

The J gene is TRBJ2-5, the V gene TRBV7-2, with 9 bases identical to TRBD1. The CDR3 sequence is 14 residues long. The trim removed 3 bases at V and 4 bases at J, leaving 3 bases unmatched. Germline V gene sequence: CDR1 SGHTA, CDR2 FQGNSA. This CDR3 reads CASSFTGGRETQYF. The CDR3 region has the DNA TGTGCCAGCAGCTTCACAGGGGGCCGAGAGACCCAGTACTTC. The full variable domain, with the rest looked up from reference TRBV7-2 and TRBJ2-5, is GAGVSQSPSNKVTEKGKDVELRCDPISGHTALYWYRQSLGQGLEFLIYFQGNSAPDKSGLPSDRFSAERTGGSVSTLTIQRTQQEDSAVYLCASSFTGGRETQYFGPGTRLLVL.

Of note for this clone: Other DNA sequences within the sample encode an identical CDR3. V is TRBV7-2 and J is TRBJ1-1, with D tentatively TRBD1 (5 bases). Trimming left V 0 bases short and J 5 bases short, with 7 bases between. The CDR3 is made up of 13 amino acids. Germline V CDR1 and CDR2: SGHTA, FQGNSA. DNA of the CDR3: TGTGCCAGCAGCTTAGCACGGGGGACTGAAGCTTTCTTT. Residues: CASSLARGTEAFF.

The chain links TRBV6-1 to TRBJ1-2, with D perhaps matching TRBD1 (5 bases). In germline, CDR1 is MNHNS, CDR2 SASEGT. V was shortened by 1 base and J by 2 bases, with 11 bases between the two germline ends. There are 15 residues in the CDR3. Here the CDR3 DNA reads TGTGCCAGCAGTGAAGGGGGCATCACCAACTATGGCTACACCTTC. This codes for CASSEGGITNYGYTF.

The genes are TRBV4-3 and TRBJ2-2; D ambiguous. The CDR3 is 14 residues long. Looked up from germline, CDR1 is LGHNA and CDR2 is YSLEER. V was trimmed by 0 bases and J by 5 bases, leaving 7 bases between them. In DNA, the CDR3 is TGCGCCAGCAGCCAAGATGGACGAACCGGGGAGCTGTTTTTT. Translating gives CASSQDGRTGELFF.

The genes are TRBV7-9 and TRBJ2-7; a weak D match, TRBD2 (9 bases). Germline CDR1 SEHNR, CDR2 FQNEAQ (reference sequence). The CDR3 length is 16 residues. The V and J ends lost 5 bases and 1 base respectively, with 18 bases between them. CDR3 loop: CASSPRGLAGSYEQYF. The CDR3 nucleotides are TGTGCCAGCAGCCCCAGGGGGCTAGCGGGATCCTACGAGCAGTACTTC.

The chain joins TRBV7-3 to TRBJ2-7, with a possible D match to TRBD1 (5 bases). Germline CDR1 is SGHTA and CDR2 is FQGTGA. Trimming cost V 5 bases and J 0 bases, with 11 bases left between them. There are 14 residues in the CDR3. CDR3 residues: CASSVGPGSYEQYF. The CDR3 DNA follows: TGTGCCAGCAGCGTGGGGCCGGGCTCCTACGAGCAGTACTTC.

About this clone itself: The same CDR3 also results from other DNA sequences found in this sample. The J gene is TRBJ2-3, the V gene TRBV28; D call uncertain. V lost 6 bases to trimming and J lost 3 bases, with 7 bases between them. Looked up from germline, CDR1 is MDHEN and CDR2 is SYDVKM. The CDR3 extends over 12 amino acids. CDR3 amino acids: CASSARTDTQYF. CDR3 in DNA: TGTGCCAGCAGCGCAAGGACAGATACGCAGTATTTT.

The chain joins TRBV6-6 to TRBJ1-4; no clear D. The CDR3 has 15 amino acids. The V gene's germline CDR1 is MNHNY and CDR2 SVGAGI (reference sequence). The V gene lost 2 bases and the J gene lost 8 bases, with 15 bases spanning the gap. CDR3 sequence reads: CASSYVMASGEKLFF. The CDR3 DNA reads TGTGCCAGCAGTTACGTCATGGCCTCGGGGGAAAAACTGTTTTTT.

The V gene is TRBV28, the J gene TRBJ1-2; weak D call: TRBD1 (5 bases). Deletions cut 10 bases from V and 0 bases from J, with 18 bases between. The CDR3 has 15 residues. The germline gives CDR1 MDHEN, CDR2 SYDVKM. CDR3 amino acids: CATAGPMTANYGYTF. The CDR3 region has the DNA TGTGCCACCGCGGGACCGATGACTGCTAACTATGGCTACACCTTC.

This clone showed up just once. The chain joins TRBV28 to TRBJ2-7; 7 positions match TRBD1. With 11 bases clipped from V and 3 bases from J, the junction kept 7 bases outside the gene matches. Germline loops: CDR1 MDHEN, CDR2 SYDVKM. CDR3 length: 12 residues. The DNA for the CDR3 is TGTGCCGCACAGGGGAATATCTACGAGCAGTACTTC. It yields the protein CAAQGNIYEQYF.

This chain uses TRBV28 with TRBJ2-5, with unresolved D. Trimming pared 7 bases from V and 0 bases from J, leaving 15 bases between. This CDR3 is built from 15 residues. Per the germline V gene, CDR1 is MDHEN and CDR2 is SYDVKM. CDR3 amino acids: CASMTARTDQETQYF. In DNA form, the CDR3 reads TGTGCCAGCATGACCGCTCGGACGGACCAAGAGACCCAGTACTTC.